The clone carrying this T cell receptor (beta chain) showed up just a few times. This specimen belongs to a study of cytomegalovirus exposure and HLA in healthy donors. Looked up from germline, CDR1 is MGHDK and CDR2 is SYGVNS. This CDR3 is 16 amino acids long. Between the trimmed V and J ends, which lost 4 bases and 6 bases, there was a span of 20 bases. PCR employed 60 Vbeta and 13 Jbeta primers. Libraries were prepared by immunoSEQ multiplex PCR; TCRdb keeps only in-frame clonotypes and omits some of them. The sample gives about 160,000 clones, 60% to 80% of which show up once; 4% to 5% is in the top ten.

Sample: PBMCs. V is TRBV25-1 and J is TRBJ2-3; D is perhaps TRBD1 (6 bases). This TCR came from a man in his late teens or twenties in good health and CMV-seropositive. Written as DNA, the CDR3 is TGTGCCAGCAGTGGCATCAGACAGGCTGCTGGTGATACGCAGTATTTT. Amino acids: CASSGIRQAAGDTQYF.